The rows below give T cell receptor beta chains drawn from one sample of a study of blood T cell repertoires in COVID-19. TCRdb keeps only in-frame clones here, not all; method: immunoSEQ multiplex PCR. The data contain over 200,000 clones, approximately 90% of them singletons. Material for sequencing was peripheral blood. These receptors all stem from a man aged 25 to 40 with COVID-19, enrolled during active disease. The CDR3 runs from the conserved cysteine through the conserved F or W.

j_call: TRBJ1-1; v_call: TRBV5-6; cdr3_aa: CASSLDRAYTEAFF
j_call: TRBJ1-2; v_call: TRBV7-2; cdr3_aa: CASSLGQGRYGYTF
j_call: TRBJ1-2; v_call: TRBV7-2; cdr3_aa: CASSLNRVDGYTF
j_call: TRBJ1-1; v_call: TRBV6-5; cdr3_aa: CASSYSGSIMNTEAFF
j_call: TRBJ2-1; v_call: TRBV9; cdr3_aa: CASSVVASGGAFNEQFF
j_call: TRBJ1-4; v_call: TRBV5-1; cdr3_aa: CASSYQGGPHEKLFF
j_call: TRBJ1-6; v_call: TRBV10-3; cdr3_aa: CAISGTGKNSPLHF
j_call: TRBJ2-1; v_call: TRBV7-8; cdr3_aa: CASSFNRDSWGIEQFF
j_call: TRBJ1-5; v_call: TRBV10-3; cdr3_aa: CAISESADQPQHF
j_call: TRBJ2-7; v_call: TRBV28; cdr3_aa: CASSPSLGGQGASTYEQYF
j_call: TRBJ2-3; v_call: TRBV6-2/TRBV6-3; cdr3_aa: CASSYGTSGGGGTDTQYF
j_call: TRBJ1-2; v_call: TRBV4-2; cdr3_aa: CASSQSPKEGYTF
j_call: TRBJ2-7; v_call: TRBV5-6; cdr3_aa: CASSLLTSGRGEQYF
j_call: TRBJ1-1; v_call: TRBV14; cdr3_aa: CASTPTVNTEAFF
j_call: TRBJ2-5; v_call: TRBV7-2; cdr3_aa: CASSPTRIRETQYF
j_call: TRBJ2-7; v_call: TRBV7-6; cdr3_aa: CASSLTLSGTGKPYEQYF
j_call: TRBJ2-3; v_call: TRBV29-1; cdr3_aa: CSVERASGIGLQYF
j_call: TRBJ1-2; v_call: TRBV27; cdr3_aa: CASRRDSNYGYTF
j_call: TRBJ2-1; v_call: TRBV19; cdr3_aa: CASRSGRGYNEQFF
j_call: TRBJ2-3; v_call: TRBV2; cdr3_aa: CASSGGSGGLTDTQYF
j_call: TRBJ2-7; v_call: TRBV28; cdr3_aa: CASRIDRGGSYEQYF
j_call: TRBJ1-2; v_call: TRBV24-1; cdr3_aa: CATSDPTEPYGYTF
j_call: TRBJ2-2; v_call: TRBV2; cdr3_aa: CASSEWRARTSGRTGELFF
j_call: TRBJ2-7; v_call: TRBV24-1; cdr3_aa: CATSDPAYEQYF
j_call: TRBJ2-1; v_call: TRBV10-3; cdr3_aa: CAISSPRSYNEQFF
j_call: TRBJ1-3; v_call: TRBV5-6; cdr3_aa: CASKVADRAYGNTIYF
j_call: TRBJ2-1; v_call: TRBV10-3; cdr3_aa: CAISDPSGRAVSGEQFF
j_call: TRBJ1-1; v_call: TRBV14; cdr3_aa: CASSQDGASIVFF
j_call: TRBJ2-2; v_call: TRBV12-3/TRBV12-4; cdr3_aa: CASLYLNTGELFF
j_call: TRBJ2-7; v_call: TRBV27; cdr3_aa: CASSSLVRGGGPYEQYF
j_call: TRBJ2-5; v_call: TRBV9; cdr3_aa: CASSPSLGGQETQYF
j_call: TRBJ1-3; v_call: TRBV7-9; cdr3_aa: CASSRTLDKLGNTIYF
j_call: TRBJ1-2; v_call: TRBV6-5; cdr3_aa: CASSTGTNYGYTF
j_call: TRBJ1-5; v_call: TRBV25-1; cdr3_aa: CASSDLGHLPQHF
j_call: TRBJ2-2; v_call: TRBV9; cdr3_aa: CASSPKGDTGELFF
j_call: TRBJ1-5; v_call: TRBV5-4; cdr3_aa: CASSQTPYSNQPQHF
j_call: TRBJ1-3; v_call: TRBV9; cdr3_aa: CASSVGVGGVGNTIYF
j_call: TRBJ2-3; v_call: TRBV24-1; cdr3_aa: CATSDPGTQSTDTQYF
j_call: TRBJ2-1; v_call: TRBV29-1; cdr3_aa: CSVRPGRGGNEQFF
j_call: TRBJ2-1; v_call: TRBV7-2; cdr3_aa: CASSLGPTPGYNEQFF